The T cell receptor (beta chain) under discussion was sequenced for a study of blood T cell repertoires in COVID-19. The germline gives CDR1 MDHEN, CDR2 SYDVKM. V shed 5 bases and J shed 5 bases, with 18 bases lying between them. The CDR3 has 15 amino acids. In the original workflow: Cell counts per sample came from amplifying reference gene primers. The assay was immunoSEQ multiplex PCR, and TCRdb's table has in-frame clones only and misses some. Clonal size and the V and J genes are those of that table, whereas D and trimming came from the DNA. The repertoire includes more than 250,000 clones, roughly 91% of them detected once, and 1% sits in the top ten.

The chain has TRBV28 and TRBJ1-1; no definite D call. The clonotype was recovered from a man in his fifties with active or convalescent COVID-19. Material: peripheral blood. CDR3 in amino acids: CASSRSNDMWTEAFF. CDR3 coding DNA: TGTGCCAGCAGTCGTTCCAACGACATGTGGACTGAAGCTTTCTTT. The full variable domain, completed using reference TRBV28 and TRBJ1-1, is DVKVTQSSRYLVKRTGEKVFLECVQDMDHENMFWYRQDPGLGLRLIYFSYDVKMKEKGDIPEGYSVSREKKERFSLILESASTNQTSMYLCASSRSNDMWTEAFFGQGTRLTVV.